The clone carrying this TCR beta chain came up a few times. What it binds is not known. These data come from a study of T cell repertoires in cytomegalovirus infection. Background on the study: Based on public TCR beta signatures, there were indications of CMV infection and of a matching HLA type.

In germline, CDR1 is MNHEY, CDR2 SVGEGT. The V segment lost 4 bases and the J segment 7 bases; nucleotides outside the gene matches: 5. The CDR3 is 14 amino acids. Each CDR3 protein is one row after TCRdb ran MiXCR on the reads. The sample lists some 920,000 distinct CDR3 sequences; around 30% were seen once. This clonotype was obtained from a human donor in good health (CMV status not recorded). Some clones in this sample may be carry-over from other donors' samples. The sample here was cultured CD8+ T cells from PBMCs, taken from culture after CMV antigen stimulation. This sequence joins TRBV6-2 or TRBV6-3 and TRBJ2-1; 9 bases fit TRBD2. CDR3 nucleotide sequence: TGTGCCAGCAGTTGGAGCGGGGGGTGGAATGAGCAGTTCTTC. Amino acids: CASSWSGGWNEQFF.